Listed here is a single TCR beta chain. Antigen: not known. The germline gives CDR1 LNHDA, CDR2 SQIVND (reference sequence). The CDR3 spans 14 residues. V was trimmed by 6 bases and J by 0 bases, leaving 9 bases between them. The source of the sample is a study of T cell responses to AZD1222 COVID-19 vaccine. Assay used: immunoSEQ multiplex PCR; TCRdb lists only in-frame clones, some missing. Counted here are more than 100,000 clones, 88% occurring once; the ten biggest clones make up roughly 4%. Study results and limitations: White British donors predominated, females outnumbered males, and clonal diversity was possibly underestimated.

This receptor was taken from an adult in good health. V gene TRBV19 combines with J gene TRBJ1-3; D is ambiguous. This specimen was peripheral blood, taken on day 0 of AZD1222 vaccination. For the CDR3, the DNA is TGTGCCAGTAGCGACATCACCTCTGGAAACACCATATATTTT. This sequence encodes CASSDITSGNTIYF.